This T cell receptor beta chain is drawn from a study of T cell changes during pregnancy in multiple sclerosis. Profiled with immunoSEQ multiplex PCR; TCRdb holds only in-frame clones, not every one. The data hold tens of thousands of clones, with about 94% observed a single time. The germline gives CDR1 LNHDA, CDR2 SQIVND (reference sequence). V was clipped by 6 bases and J by 5 bases; unmatched bases: 9. This CDR3 region has 14 residues. The J gene is TRBJ2-7, the V gene TRBV19, with TRBD2 identical over 8 bases. This TCR came from a female donor in good health, enrolled as a control in a pregnancy study. Sequencing was performed on peripheral blood, taken in the third trimester of pregnancy. In DNA form, the CDR3 reads TGTGCCAGTAGGAGGACTAGCCTGGGGGACGAGCAGTACTTC. It codes for CASRRTSLGDEQYF.